This TCR beta chain was obtained from a study of Ad26.COV2.S vaccination and SARS-CoV-2 variants. Deletions cut 2 bases from V and 8 bases from J, with 7 bases between. CDR3 length equals 13 residues. CDR1 and CDR2 (germline): MNHNY, SVGAGI (reference sequence). Indicated treatment: over 15 received Ad26.COV2.S at low or high dose, single or two shots; five or six received placebo; per-sample allocation not given. Sampling happened 63 days after the first vaccine or placebo injection. Assay used: immunoSEQ multiplex PCR; TCRdb lists only in-frame clones, some missing. This table holds roughly 420,000 clones, roughly 89% found once.

The rearrangement uses TRBV6-6 and TRBJ1-6, with D unclear. The receptor comes from a person between 18 and 65 years old who received the Ad26.COV2.S COVID-19 vaccine or a placebo. The material sequenced was peripheral blood, taken in a trial of Ad26.COV2.S vaccine versus placebo. CDR3 sequence: CASSYSSDSPLHF. The DNA of the CDR3 is TGTGCCAGCAGTTACAGTTCGGATTCACCCCTCCACTTT.